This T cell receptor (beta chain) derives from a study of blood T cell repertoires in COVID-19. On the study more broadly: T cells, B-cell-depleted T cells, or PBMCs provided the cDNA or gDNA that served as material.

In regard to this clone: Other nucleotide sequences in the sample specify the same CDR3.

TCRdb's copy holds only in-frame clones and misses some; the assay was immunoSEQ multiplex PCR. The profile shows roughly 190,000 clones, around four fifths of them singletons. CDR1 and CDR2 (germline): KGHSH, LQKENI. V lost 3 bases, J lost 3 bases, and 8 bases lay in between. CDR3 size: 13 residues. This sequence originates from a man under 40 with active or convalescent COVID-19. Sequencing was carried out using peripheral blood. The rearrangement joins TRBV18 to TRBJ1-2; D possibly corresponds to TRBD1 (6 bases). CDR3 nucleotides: TGTGCCAGCTCACCGAACAGGGACTATGGCTACACCTTC. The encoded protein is CASSPNRDYGYTF.